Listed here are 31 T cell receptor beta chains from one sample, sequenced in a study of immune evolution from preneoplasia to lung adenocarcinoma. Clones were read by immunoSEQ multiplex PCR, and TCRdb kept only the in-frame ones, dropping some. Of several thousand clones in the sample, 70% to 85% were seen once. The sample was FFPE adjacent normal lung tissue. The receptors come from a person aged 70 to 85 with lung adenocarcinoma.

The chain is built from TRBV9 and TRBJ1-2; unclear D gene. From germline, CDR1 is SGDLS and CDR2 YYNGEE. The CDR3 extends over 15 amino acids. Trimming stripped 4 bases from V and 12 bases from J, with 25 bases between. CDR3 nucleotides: TGTGCCAGCAGCCCCTACCTCGACACGAGATCCCGGGACACCTTC. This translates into CASSPYLDTRSRDTF.

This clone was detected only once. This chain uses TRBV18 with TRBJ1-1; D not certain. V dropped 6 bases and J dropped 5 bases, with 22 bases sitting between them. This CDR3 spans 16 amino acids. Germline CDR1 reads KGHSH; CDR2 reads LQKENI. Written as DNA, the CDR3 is TGTGCCAGCTCTCACACGGAGGGTCCCGGGAGGACTGAAGCTTTCTTT. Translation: CASSHTEGPGRTEAFF.

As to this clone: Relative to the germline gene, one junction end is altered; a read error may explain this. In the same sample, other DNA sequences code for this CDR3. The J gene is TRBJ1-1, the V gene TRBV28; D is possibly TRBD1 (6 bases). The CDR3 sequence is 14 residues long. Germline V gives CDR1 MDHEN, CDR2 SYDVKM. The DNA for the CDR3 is TGTGCTAGCAGTCTTACAGGGTTGTGGACTGAAGCTTTCTTT. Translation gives CASSLTGLWTEAFF.

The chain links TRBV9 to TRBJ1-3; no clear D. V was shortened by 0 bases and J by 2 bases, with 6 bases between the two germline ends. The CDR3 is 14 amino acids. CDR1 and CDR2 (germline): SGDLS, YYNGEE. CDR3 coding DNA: TGTGCCAGCAGCGTAGGAGGGACTGGAAACACCATATATTTT. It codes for CASSVGGTGNTIYF.

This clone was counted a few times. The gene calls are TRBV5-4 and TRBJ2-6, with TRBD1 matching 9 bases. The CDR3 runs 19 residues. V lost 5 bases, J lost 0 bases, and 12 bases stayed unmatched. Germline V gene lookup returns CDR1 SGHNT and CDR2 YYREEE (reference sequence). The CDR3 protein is CASRSGQGTKLSGANVLTF. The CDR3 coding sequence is TGTGCCAGCAGATCCGGACAGGGGACAAAACTCTCTGGGGCCAACGTCCTGACTTTC.

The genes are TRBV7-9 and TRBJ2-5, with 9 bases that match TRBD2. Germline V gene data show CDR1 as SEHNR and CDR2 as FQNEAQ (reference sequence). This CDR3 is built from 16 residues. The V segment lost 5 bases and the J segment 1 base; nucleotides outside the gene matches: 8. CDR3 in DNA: TGTGCCAGCAGCCCCATAGCGGGGGAGGTCCAAGAGACCCAGTACTTC. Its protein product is CASSPIAGEVQETQYF.

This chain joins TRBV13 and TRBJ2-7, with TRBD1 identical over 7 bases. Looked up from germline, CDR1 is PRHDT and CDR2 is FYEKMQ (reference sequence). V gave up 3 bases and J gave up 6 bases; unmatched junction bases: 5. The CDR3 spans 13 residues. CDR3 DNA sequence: TGTGCCAGCAGCTTGGACAGGAGCGGCGAGCAGTACTTC. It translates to CASSLDRSGEQYF.

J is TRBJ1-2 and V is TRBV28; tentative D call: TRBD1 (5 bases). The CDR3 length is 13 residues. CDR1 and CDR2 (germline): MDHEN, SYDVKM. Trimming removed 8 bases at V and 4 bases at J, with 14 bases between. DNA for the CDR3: TGTGCCAGCCGGGGCCCGGGCGGCTATGGCTACACCTTC. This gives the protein CASRGPGGYGYTF.

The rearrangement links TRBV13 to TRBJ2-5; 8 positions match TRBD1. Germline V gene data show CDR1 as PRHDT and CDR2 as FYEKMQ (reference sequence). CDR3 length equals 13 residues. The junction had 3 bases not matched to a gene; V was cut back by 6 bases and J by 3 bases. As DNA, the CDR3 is TGTGCCAGCAGTTCGACAGGGGAAGAGACCCAGTACTTC. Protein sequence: CASSSTGEETQYF.

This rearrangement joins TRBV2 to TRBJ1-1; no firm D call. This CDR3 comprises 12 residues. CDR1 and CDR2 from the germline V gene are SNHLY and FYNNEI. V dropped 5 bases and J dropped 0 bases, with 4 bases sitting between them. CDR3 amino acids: CASSRLNTEAFF. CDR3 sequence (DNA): TGTGCCAGCAGTAGGCTGAACACTGAAGCTTTCTTT.

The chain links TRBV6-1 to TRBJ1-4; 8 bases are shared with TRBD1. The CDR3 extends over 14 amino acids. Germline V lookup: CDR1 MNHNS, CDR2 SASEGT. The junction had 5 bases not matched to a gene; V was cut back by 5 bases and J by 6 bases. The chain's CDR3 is CASSLDRVYEKLFF. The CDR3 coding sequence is TGTGCCAGCAGTTTGGACAGGGTCTATGAAAAACTGTTTTTT.

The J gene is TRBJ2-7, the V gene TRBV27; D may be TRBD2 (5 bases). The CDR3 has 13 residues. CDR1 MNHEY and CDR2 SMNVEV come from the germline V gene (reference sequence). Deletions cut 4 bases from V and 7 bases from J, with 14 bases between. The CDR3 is CASSWTGTEEQYF. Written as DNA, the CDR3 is TGTGCCAGCAGTTGGACGGGAACGGAAGAGCAGTACTTC.

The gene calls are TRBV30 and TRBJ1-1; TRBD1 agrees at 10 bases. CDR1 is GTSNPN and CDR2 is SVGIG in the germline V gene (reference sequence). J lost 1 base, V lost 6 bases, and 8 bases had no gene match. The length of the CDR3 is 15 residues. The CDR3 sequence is CACRTGGFGNTEAFF. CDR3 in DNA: TGTGCCTGCCGGACAGGGGGTTTTGGGAACACTGAAGCTTTCTTT.

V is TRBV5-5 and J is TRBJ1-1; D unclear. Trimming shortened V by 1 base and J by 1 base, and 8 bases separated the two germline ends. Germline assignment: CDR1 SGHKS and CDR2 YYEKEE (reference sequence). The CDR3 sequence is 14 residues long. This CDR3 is CASSLIAGNTEAFF. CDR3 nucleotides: TGTGCCAGCAGCTTGATAGCAGGGAACACTGAAGCTTTCTTT.

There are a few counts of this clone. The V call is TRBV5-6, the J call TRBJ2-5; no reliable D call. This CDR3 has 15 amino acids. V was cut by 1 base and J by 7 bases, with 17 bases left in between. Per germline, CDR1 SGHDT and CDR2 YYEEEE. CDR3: CASSLRWIRVRTQYF. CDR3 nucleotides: TGTGCCAGCAGCTTGAGGTGGATTCGAGTTCGGACCCAGTACTTC.

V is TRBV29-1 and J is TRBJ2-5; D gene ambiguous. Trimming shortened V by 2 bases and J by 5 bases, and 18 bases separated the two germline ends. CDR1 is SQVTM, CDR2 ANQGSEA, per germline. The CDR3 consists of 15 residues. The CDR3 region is CSVEIPLRSRETQYF. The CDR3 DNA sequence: TGCAGCGTTGAAATCCCCCTACGCTCCCGTGAGACCCAGTACTTC.

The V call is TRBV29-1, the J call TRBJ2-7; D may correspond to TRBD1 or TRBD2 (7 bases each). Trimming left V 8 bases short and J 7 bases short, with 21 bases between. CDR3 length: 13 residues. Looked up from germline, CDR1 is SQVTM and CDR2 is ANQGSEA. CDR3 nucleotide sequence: TGCAGCACCCGACAGGGAGGGGGTGGTGAGCAGTACTTC. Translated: CSTRQGGGGEQYF.

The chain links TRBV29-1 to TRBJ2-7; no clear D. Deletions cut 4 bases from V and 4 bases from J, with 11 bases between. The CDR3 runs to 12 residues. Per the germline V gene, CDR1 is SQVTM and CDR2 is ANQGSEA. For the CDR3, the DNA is TGCAGCGTTGTCGGTGAGATGTACGAGCAGTACTTC. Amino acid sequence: CSVVGEMYEQYF.

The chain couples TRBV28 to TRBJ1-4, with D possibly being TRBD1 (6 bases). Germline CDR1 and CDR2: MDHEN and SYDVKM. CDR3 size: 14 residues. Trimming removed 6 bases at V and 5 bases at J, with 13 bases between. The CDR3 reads CASRETGGNEKLFF. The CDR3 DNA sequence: TGTGCCAGCAGAGAGACAGGAGGAAATGAAAAACTGTTTTTT.

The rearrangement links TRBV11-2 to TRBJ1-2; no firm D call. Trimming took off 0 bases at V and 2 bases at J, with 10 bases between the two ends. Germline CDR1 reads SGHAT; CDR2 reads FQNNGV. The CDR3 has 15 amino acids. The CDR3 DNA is TGTGCCAGCAGCTTAGATCCTTCGGCGAACTATGGCTACACCTTC. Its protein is CASSLDPSANYGYTF. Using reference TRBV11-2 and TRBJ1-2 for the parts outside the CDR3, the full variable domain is EAGVAQSPRYKIIEKRQSVAFWCNPISGHATLYWYQQILGQGPKLLIQFQNNGVVDDSQLPKDRFSAERLKGVDSTLKIQPAKLEDSAVYLCASSLDPSANYGYTFGSGTRLTVV.

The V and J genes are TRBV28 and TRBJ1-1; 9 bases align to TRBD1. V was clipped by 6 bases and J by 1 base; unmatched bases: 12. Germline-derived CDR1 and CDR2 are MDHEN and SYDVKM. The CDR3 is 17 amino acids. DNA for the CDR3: TGTGCCAGCAGCACGGGACAGGGATCTGGGTGGAACACTGAAGCTTTCTTT. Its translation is CASSTGQGSGWNTEAFF.

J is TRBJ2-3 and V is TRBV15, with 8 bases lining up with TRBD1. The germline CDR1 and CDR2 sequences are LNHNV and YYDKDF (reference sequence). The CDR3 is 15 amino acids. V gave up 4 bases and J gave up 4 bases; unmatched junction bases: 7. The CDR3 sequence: CATSNQGATSDTQYF. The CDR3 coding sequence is TGTGCCACCAGCAACCAGGGGGCTACGTCAGATACGCAGTATTTT.

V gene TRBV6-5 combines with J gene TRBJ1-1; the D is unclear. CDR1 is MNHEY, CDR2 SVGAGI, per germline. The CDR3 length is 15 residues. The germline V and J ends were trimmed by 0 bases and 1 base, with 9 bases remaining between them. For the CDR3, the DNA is TGTGCCAGCAGTTACTCGATCGGAGCGAACACTGAAGCTTTCTTT. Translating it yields CASSYSIGANTEAFF.

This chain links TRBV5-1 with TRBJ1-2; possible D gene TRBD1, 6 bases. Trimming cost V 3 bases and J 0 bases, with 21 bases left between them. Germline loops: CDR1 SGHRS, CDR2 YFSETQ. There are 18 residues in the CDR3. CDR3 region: CASSSSFTGRIANYGYTF. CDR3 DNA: TGCGCCAGCAGCTCCAGCTTCACAGGGAGGATTGCTAACTATGGCTACACCTTC. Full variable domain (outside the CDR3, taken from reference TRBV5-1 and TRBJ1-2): KAGVTQTPRYLIKTRGQQVTLSCSPISGHRSVSWYQQTPGQGLQFLFEYFSETQRNKGNFPGRFSGRQFSNSRSEMNVSTLELGDSALYLCASSSSFTGRIANYGYTFGSGTRLTVV.

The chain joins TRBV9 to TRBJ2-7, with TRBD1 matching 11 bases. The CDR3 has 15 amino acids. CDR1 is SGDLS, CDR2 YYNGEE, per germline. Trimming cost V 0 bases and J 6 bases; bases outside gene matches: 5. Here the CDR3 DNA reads TGTGCCAGCAGCGTAGACGGGACAGGGGGAACCGAGCAGTACTTC. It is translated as CASSVDGTGGTEQYF.

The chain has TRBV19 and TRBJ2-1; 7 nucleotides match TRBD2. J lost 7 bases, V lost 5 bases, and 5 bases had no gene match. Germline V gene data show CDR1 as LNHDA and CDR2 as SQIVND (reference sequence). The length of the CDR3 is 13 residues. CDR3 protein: CASSASGENEQFF. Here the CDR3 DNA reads TGTGCCAGTAGTGCTAGCGGTGAAAATGAGCAGTTCTTC.

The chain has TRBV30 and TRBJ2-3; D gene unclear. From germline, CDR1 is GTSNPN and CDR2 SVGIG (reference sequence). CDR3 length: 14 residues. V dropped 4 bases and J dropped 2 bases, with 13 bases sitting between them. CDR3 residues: CAWNYNSFTDTQYF. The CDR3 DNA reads TGTGCCTGGAACTACAACTCATTCACAGATACGCAGTATTTT.

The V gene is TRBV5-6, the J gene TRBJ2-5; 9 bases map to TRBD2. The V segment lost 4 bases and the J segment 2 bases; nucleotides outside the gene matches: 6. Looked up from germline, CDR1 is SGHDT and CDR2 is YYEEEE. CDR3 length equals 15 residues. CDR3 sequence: CASSTLAGDQETQYF. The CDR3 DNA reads TGTGCCAGCAGCACATTAGCGGGGGATCAAGAGACCCAGTACTTC.

The CDR3 sequence: CASSSPFSGRDNEQFF. In DNA, the CDR3 is TGTGCCAGCAGCTCCCCCTTTAGCGGGAGAGACAATGAGCAGTTCTTC. This chain joins TRBV5-8 and TRBJ2-1; TRBD2 matches 9 bases. The length of the CDR3 is 16 residues. With 3 bases clipped from V and 5 bases from J, the junction kept 9 bases outside the gene matches. CDR1 and CDR2 from the germline V gene are SGHTS and YDEGEE.

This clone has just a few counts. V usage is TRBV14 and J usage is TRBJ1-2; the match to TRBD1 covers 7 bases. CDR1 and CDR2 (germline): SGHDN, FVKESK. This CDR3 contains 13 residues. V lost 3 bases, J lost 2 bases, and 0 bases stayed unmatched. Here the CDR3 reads CASSQGQNYGYTF. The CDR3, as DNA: TGTGCCAGCAGCCAGGGACAGAACTATGGCTACACCTTC.

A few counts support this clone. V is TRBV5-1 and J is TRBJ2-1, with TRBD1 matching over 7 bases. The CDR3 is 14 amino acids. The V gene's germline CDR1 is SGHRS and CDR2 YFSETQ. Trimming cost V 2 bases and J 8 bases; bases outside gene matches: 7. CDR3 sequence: CASSFTGEYHEQFF. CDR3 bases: TGCGCCAGCAGCTTCACAGGGGAGTATCATGAGCAGTTCTTC.